The rows below give T cell receptor beta chains drawn from one sample of a study of a mutant IDH1 vaccine in newly diagnosed glioma. Antigen specificity for these receptors is unknown. This table comes from immunoSEQ multiplex PCR, and its TCRdb copy is limited to in-frame clones, with some not included. The table includes around 31,000 clones, around 87% detected once. Material: PBMCs, obtained from a glioma patient whose treatment included an IDH1 peptide vaccine. Receptors were obtained from a man aged 18 to 29 with glioma. CDR3s include the opening cysteine and the closing phenylalanine or tryptophan. Fields, in order: V gene, CDR3 length, D gene, clone size, J gene, CDR3 DNA, CDR3 protein. A D gene is named only where the DNA matches it firmly. Clone size appears in some rows only: once, few, many, or a class for an expanded clone.

V gene: TRBV5-6
CDR3 length: 17
D gene: -
clone size: -
J gene: TRBJ1-1
CDR3 DNA: TGTGCCAGCAGCCTTGAACATTTAGGACAGATGAACACTGAAGCTTTCTTT
CDR3 protein: CASSLEHLGQMNTEAFF

V gene: TRBV6-4
CDR3 length: 13
D gene: -
clone size: few
J gene: TRBJ2-3
CDR3 DNA: TGTGCCAGCAGCTTGGTTGTAACAGATACGCAGTATTTT
CDR3 protein: CASSLVVTDTQYF

V gene: TRBV5-4
CDR3 length: 15
D gene: -
clone size: -
J gene: TRBJ1-2
CDR3 DNA: TGTGCCAGCAGCTTGGGCTCGGGGAGAGGAAGTGGCTACACCTTC
CDR3 protein: CASSLGSGRGSGYTF

V gene: TRBV5-5
CDR3 length: 14
D gene: -
clone size: -
J gene: TRBJ2-7
CDR3 DNA: TGTGCCAGCAGCTTTGTTCGACAGAGCTACGAGCAGTACTTC
CDR3 protein: CASSFVRQSYEQYF

V gene: TRBV11-2
CDR3 length: 14
D gene: TRBD2
clone size: medium-sized
J gene: TRBJ2-7
CDR3 DNA: TGTGCCAGCAGCTACGCCGGCGGGAGTTACGAGCAGTACTTC
CDR3 protein: CASSYAGGSYEQYF

V gene: TRBV5-1
CDR3 length: 15
D gene: TRBD2
clone size: -
J gene: TRBJ2-2
CDR3 DNA: TGCGCCAGCAGCTTTAGCGGGCCTAACACCGGGGAGCTGTTTTTT
CDR3 protein: CASSFSGPNTGELFF

V gene: TRBV7-6
CDR3 length: 17
D gene: -
clone size: -
J gene: TRBJ2-2
CDR3 DNA: TGTGCCAGCAGCTCGGGGGCTCTAGCGATGAACACCGGGGAGCTGTTTTTT
CDR3 protein: CASSSGALAMNTGELFF

V gene: TRBV5-1
CDR3 length: 15
D gene: TRBD1
clone size: -
J gene: TRBJ1-6
CDR3 DNA: TGCGCCAGCAGCTTAGGGGGACAGTACGGATCACCCCTCCACTTT
CDR3 protein: CASSLGGQYGSPLHF

V gene: TRBV4-2
CDR3 length: 20
D gene: TRBD2
clone size: few
J gene: TRBJ2-1
CDR3 DNA: TGTGCCAGCAGCCAAGCAGGGGCTAGCGGGAGGGCGACTAGGTTCAATGAGCAGTTCTTC
CDR3 protein: CASSQAGASGRATRFNEQFF

V gene: TRBV5-5
CDR3 length: 18
D gene: TRBD1
clone size: -
J gene: TRBJ1-5
CDR3 DNA: TGTGCCAGCAGCCCAACCGGGACAGGGGGCCGAAGCAATCAGCCCCAGCATTTT
CDR3 protein: CASSPTGTGGRSNQPQHF

V gene: TRBV5-6
CDR3 length: 17
D gene: -
clone size: -
J gene: TRBJ1-4
CDR3 DNA: TGTGCCAGCAGCTTATACCATGAGGCGCGAAGGGGAGAAAAACTGTTTTTT
CDR3 protein: CASSLYHEARRGEKLFF

V gene: TRBV5-1
CDR3 length: 16
D gene: TRBD2
clone size: -
J gene: TRBJ2-5
CDR3 DNA: TGCGCCAGCAGCTCCGGACTAGCGGGAGTTCGGGAGACCCAGTACTTC
CDR3 protein: CASSSGLAGVRETQYF

V gene: TRBV4-1
CDR3 length: 15
D gene: -
clone size: -
J gene: TRBJ2-5
CDR3 DNA: TGCGCCAGCAGCCAAGATCCCGGCAGTCAAGAGACCCAGTACTTC
CDR3 protein: CASSQDPGSQETQYF

V gene: TRBV4-3
CDR3 length: 13
D gene: -
clone size: -
J gene: TRBJ2-1
CDR3 DNA: TGCGCCAGCAGCCCGAGCCAGGGACCAGTCCCGTTCTTC
CDR3 protein: CASSPSQGPVPFF

V gene: TRBV9
CDR3 length: 15
D gene: TRBD2
clone size: -
J gene: TRBJ2-3
CDR3 DNA: TGTGCCAGCAGCGTGCTAGCGGGAGCGACAGATACGCAGTATTTT
CDR3 protein: CASSVLAGATDTQYF

V gene: TRBV7-2
CDR3 length: 13
D gene: -
clone size: -
J gene: TRBJ1-5
CDR3 DNA: TGTGCCAGCAGCTTAGTACTGAATCAGCCCCAGCATTTT
CDR3 protein: CASSLVLNQPQHF

V gene: TRBV29-1
CDR3 length: 13
D gene: TRBD1
clone size: -
J gene: TRBJ1-3
CDR3 DNA: TGCAGCGTTGATATAGGGGGCGGAAACACCATATATTTT
CDR3 protein: CSVDIGGGNTIYF

V gene: TRBV6-5
CDR3 length: 14
D gene: TRBD1
clone size: -
J gene: TRBJ1-1
CDR3 DNA: TGTGCCAGCAGTTACTCTGGGACAGGGATTGAAGCTTTCTTT
CDR3 protein: CASSYSGTGIEAFF

V gene: TRBV29-1
CDR3 length: 13
D gene: TRBD1
clone size: -
J gene: TRBJ1-4
CDR3 DNA: TGCAGCGTCCACGGACAGGGGTCTGAAAAACTGTTTTTT
CDR3 protein: CSVHGQGSEKLFF

V gene: TRBV4-1
CDR3 length: 13
D gene: -
clone size: -
J gene: TRBJ1-4
CDR3 DNA: TGCGCCAGCAGCCAAGGTTATAATGAAAAACTGTTTTTT
CDR3 protein: CASSQGYNEKLFF

V gene: TRBV4-2
CDR3 length: 13
D gene: -
clone size: -
J gene: TRBJ2-2
CDR3 DNA: TGTGCCAGCAGCCAGGCTGAGACCGGGGAGCTGTTTTTT
CDR3 protein: CASSQAETGELFF

V gene: TRBV2
CDR3 length: 12
D gene: -
clone size: -
J gene: TRBJ1-1
CDR3 DNA: TGTGCCAGCAGTGTAGGGGCGGGGCAGGCTTTCTTT
CDR3 protein: CASSVGAGQAFF

V gene: TRBV11-3
CDR3 length: 15
D gene: TRBD1
clone size: -
J gene: TRBJ2-3
CDR3 DNA: TGTGCCAGCAGCCACGGGGACAGCCCCACAGATACGCAGTATTTT
CDR3 protein: CASSHGDSPTDTQYF

V gene: TRBV9
CDR3 length: 14
D gene: -
clone size: -
J gene: TRBJ1-4
CDR3 DNA: TGTGCCAGCACCCTTGGGGGCCATAATGAAAAACTGTTTTTT
CDR3 protein: CASTLGGHNEKLFF

V gene: TRBV30
CDR3 length: 16
D gene: -
clone size: -
J gene: TRBJ1-1
CDR3 DNA: TGTGCCTGGAGCGAACCGGGACGTAGACTGAACACTGAAGCTTTCTTT
CDR3 protein: CAWSEPGRRLNTEAFF

V gene: TRBV6-5
CDR3 length: 16
D gene: -
clone size: -
J gene: TRBJ1-6
CDR3 DNA: TGTGCCAGCAGTTACGGTAGACAGGCGTATAATTCACCCCTCCACTTT
CDR3 protein: CASSYGRQAYNSPLHF

V gene: TRBV5-6
CDR3 length: 17
D gene: -
clone size: -
J gene: TRBJ1-2
CDR3 DNA: TGTGCCAGCAGCCCTATTGATGGGGCGCGGGGTAACTATGGCTACACCTTC
CDR3 protein: CASSPIDGARGNYGYTF

V gene: TRBV28
CDR3 length: 14
D gene: -
clone size: -
J gene: TRBJ1-2
CDR3 DNA: TGTGCCAGCAGTTCATCGATGAGGGGACATGGCTACACCTTC
CDR3 protein: CASSSSMRGHGYTF

V gene: TRBV14
CDR3 length: 17
D gene: -
clone size: once
J gene: TRBJ2-2
CDR3 DNA: TGTGCCAGCAGCCAAGGAAGGGGGAGGGGCCCAACCGGGGAGCTGTTTTTT
CDR3 protein: CASSQGRGRGPTGELFF

V gene: TRBV9
CDR3 length: 14
D gene: -
clone size: -
J gene: TRBJ1-5
CDR3 DNA: TGTGCCAGCAGCGTAGGGGTTAGCAATCAGCCCCAGCATTTT
CDR3 protein: CASSVGVSNQPQHF

V gene: TRBV30
CDR3 length: 15
D gene: -
clone size: -
J gene: TRBJ2-7
CDR3 DNA: TGTGCCTGGAGTGAGGGACAAACACCCTCCTACGAGCAGTACTTC
CDR3 protein: CAWSEGQTPSYEQYF

V gene: TRBV7-2
CDR3 length: 14
D gene: -
clone size: -
J gene: TRBJ1-2
CDR3 DNA: TGTGCCAGCAGGCAAACGGCAGGCCTCTATGGCTACACCTTC
CDR3 protein: CASRQTAGLYGYTF

V gene: TRBV7-6
CDR3 length: 13
D gene: TRBD1
clone size: -
J gene: TRBJ2-5
CDR3 DNA: TGTGCCAGCAGCCGACAGGGGGGCGAGACCCAGTACTTC
CDR3 protein: CASSRQGGETQYF

V gene: TRBV7-9
CDR3 length: 15
D gene: -
clone size: -
J gene: TRBJ2-7
CDR3 DNA: TGTGCCAGCAGCTTCCGGGGCTCAAGCTCCTACGAGCAGTACTTC
CDR3 protein: CASSFRGSSSYEQYF

V gene: TRBV19
CDR3 length: 15
D gene: -
clone size: -
J gene: TRBJ1-5
CDR3 DNA: TGTGCCAGTAGTATAGCTGGGCGTGGGAATCAGCCCCAGCATTTT
CDR3 protein: CASSIAGRGNQPQHF

V gene: TRBV7-9
CDR3 length: 14
D gene: TRBD1
clone size: -
J gene: TRBJ1-4
CDR3 DNA: TGTGCCAGCAGCCAGGCTACAGGGGGCGAAAAACTGTTTTTT
CDR3 protein: CASSQATGGEKLFF

V gene: TRBV7-2
CDR3 length: 14
D gene: -
clone size: -
J gene: TRBJ1-6
CDR3 DNA: TGTGCCAGCAGCTACCAGAGACATAATTCACCCCTCCACTTT
CDR3 protein: CASSYQRHNSPLHF

V gene: TRBV10-3
CDR3 length: 13
D gene: -
clone size: -
J gene: TRBJ1-2
CDR3 DNA: TGTGCCATCAGTGAGTCGGCCGGGACGGGCTACACCTTC
CDR3 protein: CAISESAGTGYTF

V gene: TRBV5-6
CDR3 length: 13
D gene: -
clone size: -
J gene: TRBJ1-2
CDR3 DNA: TGTGCCAGCAGCGCGGACACGGAGAATGGCTACACCTTC
CDR3 protein: CASSADTENGYTF

V gene: TRBV30
CDR3 length: 14
D gene: TRBD1
clone size: -
J gene: TRBJ2-3
CDR3 DNA: TGTGCCTGCAGGGACAGGGGTAGCACAGATACGCAGTATTTT
CDR3 protein: CACRDRGSTDTQYF

V gene: TRBV25-1
CDR3 length: 12
D gene: -
clone size: -
J gene: TRBJ1-1
CDR3 DNA: TGTGCCAGCCGGGGACAGAACACTGAAGCTTTCTTT
CDR3 protein: CASRGQNTEAFF

V gene: TRBV20-1
CDR3 length: 11
D gene: -
clone size: -
J gene: TRBJ1-4
CDR3 DNA: TGCAGTGCTTCCCACAACGAAAAACTGTTTTTT
CDR3 protein: CSASHNEKLFF

V gene: TRBV30
CDR3 length: 15
D gene: -
clone size: once
J gene: TRBJ2-6
CDR3 DNA: TGTGCCTGGAGTGTTGGAGGGTTTGGGGCCAACGTCCTGACTTTC
CDR3 protein: CAWSVGGFGANVLTF

V gene: TRBV18
CDR3 length: 15
D gene: -
clone size: -
J gene: TRBJ2-3
CDR3 DNA: TGTGCCAGCTCAAGGGGCGTCGCTAGCACAGATACGCAGTATTTT
CDR3 protein: CASSRGVASTDTQYF

V gene: TRBV6-5
CDR3 length: 14
D gene: -
clone size: -
J gene: TRBJ1-1
CDR3 DNA: TGTGCCAGCACCCCGGACAGAGTGAACACTGAAGCTTTCTTT
CDR3 protein: CASTPDRVNTEAFF

V gene: TRBV29-1
CDR3 length: 15
D gene: -
clone size: -
J gene: TRBJ2-1
CDR3 DNA: TGCAGCGTTGAAGAAAGGGGGGGCCGTCAGAATGAGCAGTTCTTC
CDR3 protein: CSVEERGGRQNEQFF

V gene: TRBV28
CDR3 length: 11
D gene: TRBD1
clone size: -
J gene: TRBJ1-5
CDR3 DNA: TGTGCCAGCAGGACAGGGCAGCCCCAGCATTTT
CDR3 protein: CASRTGQPQHF

V gene: TRBV4-2
CDR3 length: 18
D gene: TRBD2
clone size: -
J gene: TRBJ2-7
CDR3 DNA: TGTGCCAGCAGCCAAGACCCTGGGGACTACGCCAACTCCTACGAGCAGTACTTC
CDR3 protein: CASSQDPGDYANSYEQYF

V gene: TRBV30
CDR3 length: 14
D gene: -
clone size: -
J gene: TRBJ2-1
CDR3 DNA: TGTGCCTGGAGTTTGTCGGCTAAGGGCAATGAGCAGTTCTTC
CDR3 protein: CAWSLSAKGNEQFF

V gene: TRBV14
CDR3 length: 15
D gene: TRBD1
clone size: -
J gene: TRBJ1-2
CDR3 DNA: TGTGCCAGCAGTCCGGACAGGGTGGCGGGCTATGGCTACACCTTC
CDR3 protein: CASSPDRVAGYGYTF

V gene: TRBV27
CDR3 length: 12
D gene: -
clone size: -
J gene: TRBJ1-1
CDR3 DNA: TGTGCCAGCAGCAGGGCGGGCACTGAAGCTTTCTTT
CDR3 protein: CASSRAGTEAFF

V gene: TRBV28
CDR3 length: 17
D gene: TRBD2
clone size: -
J gene: TRBJ2-7
CDR3 DNA: TGTGCCAGCAGTCCCTACCCTCATAGCGGGAACGCGGACGAGCAGTACTTC
CDR3 protein: CASSPYPHSGNADEQYF

V gene: TRBV23-1
CDR3 length: 14
D gene: -
clone size: -
J gene: TRBJ2-7
CDR3 DNA: TGCGCCAGCAGCCCCTCCGGACACCCGTACGAGCAGTACTTC
CDR3 protein: CASSPSGHPYEQYF

V gene: TRBV7-9
CDR3 length: 12
D gene: -
clone size: -
J gene: TRBJ1-1
CDR3 DNA: TGTGCCAGCAGCTCCCCGAACACTGAAGCTTTCTTT
CDR3 protein: CASSSPNTEAFF

V gene: TRBV7-9
CDR3 length: 11
D gene: -
clone size: -
J gene: TRBJ2-7
CDR3 DNA: TGTGCCAGCAGCTCGTACTACGAGCAGTACTTC
CDR3 protein: CASSSYYEQYF

V gene: TRBV15
CDR3 length: 16
D gene: -
clone size: few
J gene: TRBJ2-3
CDR3 DNA: TGTGCCACCAGCAGGACCCAGTTTCCCCGTACAGATACGCAGTATTTT
CDR3 protein: CATSRTQFPRTDTQYF

V gene: TRBV30
CDR3 length: 15
D gene: -
clone size: -
J gene: TRBJ2-7
CDR3 DNA: TGTGCCTGGAGTGTACTAGGGGCGAACTCCTACGAGCAGTACTTC
CDR3 protein: CAWSVLGANSYEQYF

V gene: TRBV4-2
CDR3 length: 15
D gene: -
clone size: -
J gene: TRBJ1-2
CDR3 DNA: TGTGCCAGCAGCCAAGAGAGAATCACTTCCTATGGCTACACCTTC
CDR3 protein: CASSQERITSYGYTF

V gene: TRBV10-3
CDR3 length: 13
D gene: -
clone size: -
J gene: TRBJ1-1
CDR3 DNA: TGTGCCATCAGCAGACAGGATAACACTGAAGCTTTCTTT
CDR3 protein: CAISRQDNTEAFF